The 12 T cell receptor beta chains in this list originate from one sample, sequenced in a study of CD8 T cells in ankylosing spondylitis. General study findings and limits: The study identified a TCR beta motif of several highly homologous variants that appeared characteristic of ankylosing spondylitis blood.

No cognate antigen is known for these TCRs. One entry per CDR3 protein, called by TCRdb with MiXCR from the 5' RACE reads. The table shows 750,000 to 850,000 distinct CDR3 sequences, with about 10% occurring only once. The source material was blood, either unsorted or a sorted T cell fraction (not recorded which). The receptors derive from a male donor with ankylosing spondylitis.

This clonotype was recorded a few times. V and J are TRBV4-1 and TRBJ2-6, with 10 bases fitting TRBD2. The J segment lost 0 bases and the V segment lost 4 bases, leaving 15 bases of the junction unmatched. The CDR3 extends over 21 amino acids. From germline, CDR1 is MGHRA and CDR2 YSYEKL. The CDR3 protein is CASSPSPVRLAGSSGANVLTF. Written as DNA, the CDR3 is TGCGCCAGCAGCCCCTCCCCTGTCCGACTAGCGGGTTCCTCTGGGGCCAACGTCCTGACTTTC.

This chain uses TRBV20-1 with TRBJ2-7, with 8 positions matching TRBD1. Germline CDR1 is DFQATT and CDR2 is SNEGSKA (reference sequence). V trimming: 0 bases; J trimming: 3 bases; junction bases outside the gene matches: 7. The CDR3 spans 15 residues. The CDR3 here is CSARDYGQGLYEQYF. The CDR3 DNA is TGCAGTGCTAGAGATTACGGACAGGGCCTCTACGAGCAGTACTTC.

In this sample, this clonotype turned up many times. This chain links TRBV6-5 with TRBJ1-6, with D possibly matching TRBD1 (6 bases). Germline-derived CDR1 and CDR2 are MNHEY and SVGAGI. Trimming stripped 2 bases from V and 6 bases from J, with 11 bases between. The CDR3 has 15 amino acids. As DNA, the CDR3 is TGTGCCAGCAGTTACGGGACACCTATTAATTCACCCCTCCACTTT. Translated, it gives CASSYGTPINSPLHF.

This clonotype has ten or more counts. The chain's CDR3 is CASSLLTTRLNTEAFF. Here the CDR3 DNA reads TGTGCCAGCAGCCTTTTGACCACCCGACTGAACACTGAAGCTTTCTTT. The chain has TRBV7-2 and TRBJ1-1; no definite D call. The CDR3 has 16 residues. Germline V CDR1 and CDR2: SGHTA, FQGNSA. V lost 5 bases and J 0 bases, leaving 16 bases between the germline ends.

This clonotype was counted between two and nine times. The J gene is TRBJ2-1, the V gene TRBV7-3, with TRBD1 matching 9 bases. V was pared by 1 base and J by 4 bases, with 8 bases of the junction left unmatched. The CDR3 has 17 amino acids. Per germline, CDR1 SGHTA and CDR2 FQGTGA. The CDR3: CASSLRYPGQGYNEQFF. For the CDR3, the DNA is TGTGCCAGCAGCTTAAGGTATCCTGGACAGGGGTACAATGAGCAGTTCTTC.

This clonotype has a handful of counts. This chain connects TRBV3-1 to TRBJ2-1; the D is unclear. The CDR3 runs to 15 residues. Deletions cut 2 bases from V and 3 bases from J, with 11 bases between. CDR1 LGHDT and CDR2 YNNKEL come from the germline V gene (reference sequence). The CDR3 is CASSQMGNVYNEQFF. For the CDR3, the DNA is TGTGCCAGCAGCCAAATGGGAAATGTCTACAATGAGCAGTTCTTC.

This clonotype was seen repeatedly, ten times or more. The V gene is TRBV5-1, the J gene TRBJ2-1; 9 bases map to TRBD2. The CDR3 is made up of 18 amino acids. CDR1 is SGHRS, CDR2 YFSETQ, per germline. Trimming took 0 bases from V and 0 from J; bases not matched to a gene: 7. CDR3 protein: CASSLELAGTVSYNEQFF. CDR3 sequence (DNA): TGCGCCAGCAGCTTGGAGCTAGCGGGGACCGTCTCCTACAATGAGCAGTTCTTC. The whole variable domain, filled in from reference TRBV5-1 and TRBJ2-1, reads KAGVTQTPRYLIKTRGQQVTLSCSPISGHRSVSWYQQTPGQGLQFLFEYFSETQRNKGNFPGRFSGRQFSNSRSEMNVSTLELGDSALYLCASSLELAGTVSYNEQFFGPGTRLTVL.

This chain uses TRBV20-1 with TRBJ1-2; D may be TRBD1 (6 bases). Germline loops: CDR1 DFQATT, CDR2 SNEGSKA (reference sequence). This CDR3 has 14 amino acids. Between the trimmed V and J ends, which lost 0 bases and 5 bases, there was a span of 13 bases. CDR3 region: CSARDQTGEYGYTF. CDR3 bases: TGCAGTGCTAGAGATCAGACAGGAGAGTATGGCTACACCTTC.

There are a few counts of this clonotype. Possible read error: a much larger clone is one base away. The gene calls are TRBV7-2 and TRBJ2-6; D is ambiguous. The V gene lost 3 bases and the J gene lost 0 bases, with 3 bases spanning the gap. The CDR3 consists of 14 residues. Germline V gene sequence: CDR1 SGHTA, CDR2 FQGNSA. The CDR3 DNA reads TGTGCCAGCAGCTTCCACTCTGGGGCCAACGTCCTGACTTTC. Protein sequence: CASSFHSGANVLTF.

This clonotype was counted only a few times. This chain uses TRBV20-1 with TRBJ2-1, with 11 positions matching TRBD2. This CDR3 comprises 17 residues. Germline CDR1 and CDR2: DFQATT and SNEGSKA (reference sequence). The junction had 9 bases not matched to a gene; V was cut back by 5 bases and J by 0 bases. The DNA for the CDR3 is TGCAGTGCTTCAACTAGCGGGAGTTCTGGCTCCTACAATGAGCAGTTCTTC. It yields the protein CSASTSGSSGSYNEQFF.

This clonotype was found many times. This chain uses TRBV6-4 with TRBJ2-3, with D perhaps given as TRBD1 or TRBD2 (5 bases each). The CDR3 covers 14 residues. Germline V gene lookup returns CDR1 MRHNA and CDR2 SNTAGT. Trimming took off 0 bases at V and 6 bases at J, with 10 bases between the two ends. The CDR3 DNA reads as TGTGCCAGCAGTGACTCGGGGGAGCTGGATACGCAGTATTTT. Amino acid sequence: CASSDSGELDTQYF.

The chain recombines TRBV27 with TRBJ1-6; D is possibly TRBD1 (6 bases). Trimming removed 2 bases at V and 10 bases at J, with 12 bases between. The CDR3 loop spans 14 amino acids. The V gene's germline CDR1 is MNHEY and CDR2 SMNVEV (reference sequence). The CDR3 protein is CASSLRQAHSPLHF. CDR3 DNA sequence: TGTGCCAGCAGTTTACGACAGGCCCACTCACCCCTCCACTTT.